This entry features one TCR beta chain sequence. What this receptor recognizes is not known. Per-base qualities were not stored, and no clone one base away is much larger. This record comes from a study of blood T cell repertoires in COVID-19 (TCRdb year 2020). In the study overall: Samples from collaborators originated in the United States, Italy and Spain and spanned both the acute and convalescent phases of COVID-19. A de-identified subject ID, COVID-19 status, age in years and sex were almost always included in the sample metadata. The prospective study material was composed of cDNA or gDNA derived from T cells, B-cell-depleted T cells, or PBMCs. Where available, HLA class I and class II types were taken from metadata supplied by the sample provider and were not determined by assay-based typing. The samples were drawn from two sources: the first 160 participants of the ongoing ImmuneRACE study, and over 1,000 subjects contributed by 6 global collaborators. The repertoires were made available in a free public database intended to serve as a resource for research on the immune response to SARS-CoV-2. The dataset comprised deeply sampled blood TCRbeta repertoires from subjects exposed to, actively infected with, or recovered from COVID-19. The paper as a whole reports these results and caveats: The quantity of clinical and demographic metadata differed by source and by participant and was supplied without curation.

The immunoSEQ Assay, a bias-controlled multiplex PCR, was used to amplify TCRbeta CDR3 regions from genomic DNA. The source study handled its data this way. Within the assay, amplification of reference gene primers was used to estimate how many nucleated cells each sample contained. To quantify the absolute abundance of each unique TCRbeta CDR3 rearrangement, sequence reads were collapsed and filtered. For each sample, productive Simpson clonality was calculated as the square root of Simpson's diversity index across productive rearrangements. In its TCRdb copy, this immuneACCESS table keeps in-frame sequences only and misses some clones. Where compared with another copy, unresolved V genes explain less than half of these, and the others have no known cause. That table furnishes V, J and clone size, whereas the DNA furnished D and trimming. The sample table shows 250,000 to 300,000 clones, and approximately 84% are seen once. Clones ranked in the top ten supply roughly 3.1% of the sample.

Participants in the prospective study were enrolled through a virtual design, were aged about 18 to 100 years, and lived in approximately 25 United States geographic areas. Cohort assignment in the prospective study relied on participant-reported clinical history from a screening survey and a study questionnaire. Recovered participants in ImmuneRACE Cohort 3 were defined as having two consecutive negative NP/OP PCR tests, clearance from a healthcare professional, or resolution of symptoms. In the prospective study, whole blood, serum and a nasopharyngeal or oropharyngeal swab were collected from each participant by mobile phlebotomists. Prospective study participants could optionally give additional blood draws and questionnaires over an approximately two-month period. Before DNA extraction, prospective study blood samples were shipped either frozen or at room temperature. Sequences MNHEY (CDR1) and SVGEGT (CDR2) are obtained from the germline V gene. At the junction V is shortened by 2 bases and J by 0 bases, with 20 bases in between. Measured from the cysteine to the phenylalanine, the CDR3 is 19 residues long. Here the CDR3 DNA is all that survives: 57 bases in frame from base 1.

This receptor was obtained from a man aged 50-60 years who had recovered from COVID-19. The material sequenced was PBMCs or T cells enriched from blood (not recorded which). The rearranged segments are TRBV6-2 or TRBV6-3 and TRBJ1-5; the D region possibly corresponds to TRBD1 (6 bases align). The DNA sequence is TGTGCCAGCAGTTACAGGGTCCGGGGGGCAAGGCATAGCAATCAGCCCCAGCATTTT. Its protein reads: CASSYRVRGARHSNQPQHF.